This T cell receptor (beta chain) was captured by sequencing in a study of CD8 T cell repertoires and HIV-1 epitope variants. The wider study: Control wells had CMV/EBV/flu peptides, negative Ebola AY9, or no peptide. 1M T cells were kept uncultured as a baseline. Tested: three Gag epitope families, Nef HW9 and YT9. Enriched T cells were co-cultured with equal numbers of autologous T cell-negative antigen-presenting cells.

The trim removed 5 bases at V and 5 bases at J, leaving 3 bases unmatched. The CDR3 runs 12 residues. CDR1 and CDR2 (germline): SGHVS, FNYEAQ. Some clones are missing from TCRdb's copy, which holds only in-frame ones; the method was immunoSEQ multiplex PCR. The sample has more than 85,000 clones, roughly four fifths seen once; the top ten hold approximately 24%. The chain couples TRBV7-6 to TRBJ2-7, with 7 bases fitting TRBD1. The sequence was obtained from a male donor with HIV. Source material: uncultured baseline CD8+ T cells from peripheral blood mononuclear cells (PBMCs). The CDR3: CASSRGQDEQYF. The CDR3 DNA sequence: TGTGCCAGCAGCCGAGGACAGGACGAGCAGTACTTC.